Below, one TCR beta chain is given with its context. This sample is part of a study of molecular identifiers for immune sequencing clone quantification. This CDR3 is 16 amino acids long. With 5 bases removed from V and 0 bases from J, the gap between germline ends came to 16 bases. Per the germline V gene, CDR1 is SEHNR and CDR2 is FQNEAQ (reference sequence). TCRdb recomputed calls from the PCR reads with MiXCR, one row per CDR3 protein. The table records about 630,000 distinct CDR3 sequences, around 25% of them present only once. This TCR was recovered from a human donor in good health. Some libraries in this study had Jurkat cell RNA spiked in. The chain links TRBV7-9 to TRBJ1-2; tentative D call: TRBD1 (5 bases). Sample: naive CD8+ T cells from blood, with Jurkat cell RNA spiked in. Subset denoted: FACS-sorted CD8+CD4-CCR7+CD45RA+ naive T cells. In DNA form, the CDR3 reads TGTGCCAGCAGCCCTCTCCGGGACGGCCCTAACTATGGCTACACCTTC. Encoded protein: CASSPLRDGPNYGYTF.